A selection of T cell receptor beta chains follows, all from one sample in a study of blood T cells in healthy people across ages. TCRdb re-called the 5' RACE reads with MiXCR, one entry per CDR3 protein. This table has about a million distinct CDR3 sequences, 40% to 60% appearing once. The material sequenced was blood. The source is a man aged 25 to 45 in good health. Both conserved end residues are part of each CDR3. D genes are given only for firm matches. Where a row states a size, it is once, few, many or the class of an expanded clone; other rows omit it.

few TRBJ2-7 TRBV30 . TGTGCCTACCTACGGGGTTTCCACGAGCAGTACTTC CAYLRGFHEQYF
few TRBJ1-6 TRBV4-1 . TGCGCCAGCAGCCCAGTCATATGGGATTCACCCCTCCACTTT CASSPVIWDSPLHF
few TRBJ1-5 TRBV27 . TGTGCCAGCAGTTTATCAGGGGAGAATCAGCCCCAGCATTTT CASSLSGENQPQHF
. TRBJ2-7 TRBV28 . TGTGCCAGCAGGGATCCAGAGGGGGTGGCCTACGAGCAGTACTTC CASRDPEGVAYEQYF
. TRBJ2-7 TRBV5-1 TRBD1 TGCGCCAGCAGTATGGGACAGAGCTCCTACGAGCAGTACTTC CASSMGQSSYEQYF
. TRBJ2-1 TRBV7-2 TRBD1 TGTGCCAGCAGCCCCGGGACAGCCCACAATGAGCAGTTCTTC CASSPGTAHNEQFF
. TRBJ2-3 TRBV2 . TGTGCCAGCAGTAGGGGAACGGGTAGCACAGATACGCAGTATTTT CASSRGTGSTDTQYF
. TRBJ2-1 TRBV7-2 . TGTGCCAGCAGCAAACGGACAGCAAACGCTTACAATGAGCAGTTCTTC CASSKRTANAYNEQFF
. TRBJ2-7 TRBV28 . TGTGCCAGCACCCTGATGGTTTGGGGCGAGCAGTACTTC CASTLMVWGEQYF
. TRBJ1-4 TRBV6-2/TRBV6-3 TRBD1 TGTGCCACCCGACAGGGTTTGGTTGAAAAACTGTTTTTT CATRQGLVEKLFF
many TRBJ1-5 TRBV12-3/TRBV12-4 . TGTGCCAGCAGTTTAGGGGATAGGAGTCAGCCCCAGCATTTT CASSLGDRSQPQHF
. TRBJ1-1 TRBV3-1 . TGTGCCAGCAGCCGCGGGGGGTTTGGAGACACTGAAGCTTTCTTT CASSRGGFGDTEAFF
few TRBJ1-5 TRBV6-1 TRBD1 TGTGCCAGCAGTGGACAGGGGGTAAGTCAGCCCCAGCATTTT CASSGQGVSQPQHF
many TRBJ2-3 TRBV29-1 TRBD1 TGCAGCGCCGCACGACAGGGGGGCACAGATACGCAGTATTTT CSAARQGGTDTQYF
. TRBJ2-3 TRBV5-6 . TGTGCCAGCAGCTTGGGAGTTAGTCCAGATACGCAGTATTTT CASSLGVSPDTQYF
many TRBJ2-7 TRBV7-2 . TGTGCCAGCAGCAGACAAAAGGGGACCCCCTACGAGCAGTACTTC CASSRQKGTPYEQYF
. TRBJ2-1 TRBV10-3 . TGTGCCATCAGAGTAGACAGGAGCTCCTACAATGAGCAGTTCTTC CAIRVDRSSYNEQFF
few TRBJ2-1 TRBV15 TRBD1 TGTGCCACCGCCTTGAGGGGGACAGATAACAATGAGCAGTTCTTC CATALRGTDNNEQFF
. TRBJ2-1 TRBV28 . TGTGCCAGCAGTTCCAGGGGTAGGGCCTACAATGAGCAGTTCTTC CASSSRGRAYNEQFF
. TRBJ2-3 TRBV13 TRBD2 TGTGCCAGCAGCCCTCGGGGGGAGCGGGTCACAGATACGCAGTATTTT CASSPRGERVTDTQYF
. TRBJ2-7 TRBV5-1 TRBD1 TGCGCCAGCAGCTACTCTTGGAGGACAGGGGGCTCCTACGAGCAGTACTTC CASSYSWRTGGSYEQYF
. TRBJ2-1 TRBV7-2 TRBD2 TGTGCCAGCAGTTTAGTTACGGGACTAGCGGGGGGCCCCAGGGGCAATGTCCAGTTCTTC CASSLVTGLAGGPRGNVQFF
. TRBJ2-7 TRBV6-2/TRBV6-3 . TGTGCCAGCAGTTACCTGGACCCCCAGGCCTACGAGCAGTACTTC CASSYLDPQAYEQYF
. TRBJ1-5 TRBV19 . TGTGCCAGTAGTCTCCCGGCCGGGCGTAGCAATCAGCCCCAGCATTTT CASSLPAGRSNQPQHF
. TRBJ2-1 TRBV7-2 . TGTGCCAGCAGCAAGCAGGGTGCCGGTTACAATGAGCAGTTCTTC CASSKQGAGYNEQFF
few TRBJ2-1 TRBV7-2 TRBD1 TGTGCCAGCAGCTTACAGGGGGCCGTCTACAATGAGCAGTTCTTC CASSLQGAVYNEQFF
. TRBJ2-1 TRBV2 . TGTGCCAGCAACCGAGGCAGGCCCCGCACCAATTTCAATGAGCAGTTCTTC CASNRGRPRTNFNEQFF
. TRBJ1-6 TRBV4-3 . TGCGCCAGCAGCCAACGTCTGGCATCACCCCTCCACTTT CASSQRLASPLHF
. TRBJ1-2 TRBV7-2 . TGTGCCAGCAGCTTAGAGACGGGACACTTCTATGGCTACACCTTC CASSLETGHFYGYTF
. TRBJ2-7 TRBV14 . TGTGCCACGTGTACCGAGGAAGGGGACGAGCAGTACTTC CATCTEEGDEQYF
. TRBJ2-3 TRBV3-1 . TGTGCCAGCAGCCAAGTTCGAGATACGCAGTATTTT CASSQVRDTQYF
. TRBJ2-5 TRBV9 TRBD2 TGTGCCAGCAGCGTAGCGGGGGGGACCGGGACCCAGTACTTC CASSVAGGTGTQYF
few TRBJ2-7 TRBV4-3 TRBD1 TGCGCCAGCAGCCAAGCAGGGACAGGGGGCCACGAGCAGTACTTC CASSQAGTGGHEQYF
. TRBJ2-6 TRBV5-6 . TGTGCCAGCAGCTCCGTCCCGGGACAAGAGGATGCCAACGTCCTGACTTTC CASSSVPGQEDANVLTF
many TRBJ2-5 TRBV29-1 TRBD1 TGCAGCGTTGAACCGAGGGGTCAGGGGGCGCAAGTAGAAAGAGAGACCCAGTACTTC CSVEPRGQGAQVERETQYF
. TRBJ1-1 TRBV7-2 TRBD1 TGTGCCAGCAGCCCGCACCAGGGGGCAGGCACTGAAGCTTTCTTT CASSPHQGAGTEAFF
. TRBJ2-1 TRBV5-4 . TGTGCCAGCAGCTTGTTGTCTAGCGATTACAATGAGCAGTTCTTC CASSLLSSDYNEQFF
. TRBJ1-1 TRBV3-1 . TGTGCCAGCAGCCCCACACCGAACACTGAAGTTTTCTTT CASSPTPNTEVFF
few TRBJ2-7 TRBV20-1 . TGCAGTGCTGATATGGGGAATCTCTACGAGCAGTACTTC CSADMGNLYEQYF
. TRBJ2-6 TRBV20-1 . TGCAGTGCTAGACGGCCCCTCCAGAGGGGTTCTGGGGCCAACGTCCTGACTTTC CSARRPLQRGSGANVLTF
few TRBJ2-5 TRBV4-1 TRBD2 TGCGCCAGCAGCCAGAGCGCCGGGACTAGCAAGACCCAGTACTTC CASSQSAGTSKTQYF
. TRBJ1-5 TRBV3-1 TRBD1 TGTGCCAACCTGGGACAGGGGGCGGATCAGCCCCAGCATTTT CANLGQGADQPQHF